This T cell receptor (beta chain) was captured by sequencing in a study of cytotoxic CD8 clonotypes in ibrutinib-treated CLL. General study findings and limits: Clonality correlated strongly with circulating CD8+ T cells and exceeded age-matched healthy donors at baseline.

Clones were sequenced by immunoSEQ multiplex PCR, and TCRdb holds only the in-frame ones, with some missing. Among about 130,000 clones listed, around 80% were seen once. V shed 0 bases and J shed 0 bases, with 11 bases lying between them. The CDR3 contains 16 residues. Germline assignment: CDR1 MNHNY and CDR2 SVGAGI (reference sequence). About this clone itself: The antigen is not known.

Roughly 2 micrograms of genomic DNA, which was extracted from cryopreserved PBMCs, served as the material used for the TCR beta libraries. The chain couples TRBV6-6 to TRBJ1-2, with D perhaps TRBD1 (6 bases). The source of this sequence is a human donor with chronic lymphocytic leukemia. The material sequenced was PBMCs, taken after 24 months of ibrutinib treatment. The CDR3 nucleotides are TGTGCCAGCAGTTACTCCGGGGACACCGCTAACTATGGCTACACCTTC. Translation gives CASSYSGDTANYGYTF.